These 9 T cell receptor beta chains came from one sample sequenced in a study of post-analysis software for immune sequencing data. TCR beta libraries were prepared from cDNA with unique molecular identifiers. TCRdb ran MiXCR on the PCR reads and lists one entry per CDR3 protein. The sample includes about 160,000 distinct CDR3 sequences, 35% to 40% of them seen just once. The sequences come from blood, collected after autologous hematopoietic stem cell transplantation. All receptors come from a girl between 10 and 17 years old with multiple sclerosis.

The chain has TRBV5-1 and TRBJ2-7; D gene uncertain. V was clipped by 0 bases and J by 6 bases, with 16 bases between them. This CDR3 contains 15 residues. Per germline, CDR1 SGHRS and CDR2 YFSETQ. In DNA form, the CDR3 reads TGCGCCAGCAGCTTGGGCCTGGGCTCCTTCGCCGAGCAGTACTTC. The encoded protein is CASSLGLGSFAEQYF.

This chain uses TRBV4-1 with TRBJ2-1; unclear D gene. The germline V and J ends were trimmed by 2 bases and 12 bases, with 14 bases remaining between them. The CDR3 contains 13 residues. Germline CDR1 and CDR2: MGHRA and YSYEKL. The CDR3 region is CASSQSILDGQFF. CDR3 bases: TGCGCCAGCAGCCAATCGATATTAGATGGGCAGTTCTTC.

A note on this clonotype: Possible read error: a much larger clone is one base away. The chain combines TRBV29-1 with TRBJ2-7; D uncertain. Trimming took off 4 bases at V and 0 bases at J, with 10 bases between the two ends. This CDR3 spans 13 amino acids. Germline V gene lookup returns CDR1 SQVTM and CDR2 ANQGSEA. The CDR3 spells CSVGYHSSYEQYF. Here the CDR3 DNA reads TGCAGCGTTGGATATCACAGCTCCTACGAGCAGTACTTC.

This clonotype was picked up many times. The chain carries TRBV18 and TRBJ1-4, with unresolved D. The germline V gene encodes CDR1 KGHSH and CDR2 LQKENI. The ends were cut back, 5 bases at V and 1 base at J, with 26 bases in the middle. This CDR3 has 20 residues. The CDR3 nucleotides read TGTGCCAGCTCATCACAAGCGAGGACCGCCGGGTCGGTAACTAATGAAAAACTGTTTTTT. Translated, it gives CASSSQARTAGSVTNEKLFF.

The CDR3 bases are TGTGCCAGCAGTTACTCGACCGGGGGGGACTTTCAGAGCACAGATACGCAGTATTTT. It yields the protein CASSYSTGGDFQSTDTQYF. The chain employs TRBV6-5 and TRBJ2-3, with 8 bases identical to TRBD2. The CDR3 is 19 amino acids. V was pared by 0 bases and J by 0 bases, with 11 bases of the junction left unmatched. From germline, CDR1 is MNHEY and CDR2 SVGAGI.

This clonotype occurred a few times. The chain uses TRBV5-6 and TRBJ2-5; no clear D gene. Germline assignment: CDR1 SGHDT and CDR2 YYEEEE. This CDR3 has 14 amino acids. The V gene lost 3 bases and the J gene lost 4 bases, with 13 bases spanning the gap. The CDR3 nucleotides read TGTGCCAGCAGCTCGGACGCCGGTGGAGAGACCCAGTACTTC. It yields the protein CASSSDAGGETQYF.

This clonotype was observed a few times. V gene TRBV20-1 combines with J gene TRBJ2-5, with no clear D. This CDR3 comprises 14 residues. Trimming left V 6 bases short and J 2 bases short, with 16 bases between. Germline CDR1 and CDR2: DFQATT and SNEGSKA (reference sequence). CDR3 bases: TGCAGTGCCCCCTTACCCGGGCGGCAAGAGACCCAGTACTTC. Its protein product is CSAPLPGRQETQYF.

This chain connects TRBV5-1 to TRBJ1-5; tentative D call: TRBD1 (5 bases). V was pared by 0 bases and J by 6 bases, with 13 bases between. Germline V gives CDR1 SGHRS, CDR2 YFSETQ. This CDR3 region has 15 residues. The CDR3 reads CASSLEPGGGQPQHF. DNA of the CDR3: TGCGCCAGCAGCTTGGAGCCGGGGGGGGGTCAGCCCCAGCATTTT.

This chain links TRBV20-1 with TRBJ2-1, with D possibly matching TRBD2 (6 bases). Germline V CDR1 and CDR2: DFQATT, SNEGSKA (reference sequence). This CDR3 comprises 15 residues. V dropped 7 bases and J dropped 3 bases, with 19 bases sitting between them. DNA for the CDR3: TGCAGTGTCGACGGCCTGATCGGGGGCTACAATGAGCAGTTCTTC. It translates to CSVDGLIGGYNEQFF.